Here is one T cell receptor (beta chain) with its context. Its antigen is still unknown. The data were taken from a study of T cells after yellow fever vaccination. Across the whole study: The fractions with low cell numbers were processed using SMART-Seq v4 Ultra Low Input. Overall study findings and caveats: Boosting was followed by the reappearance of most primary-vaccination clones (just under 97% CD4, 85% to 90% CD8). By day 5 rather than day 15, the secondary response had peaked, though it was weaker.

Trimming left V 6 bases short and J 3 bases short, with 14 bases between. This CDR3 spans 15 amino acids. CDR1 MNHNS and CDR2 SASEGT come from the germline V gene. For TCR, cDNA came from 5'RACE template switching, which added a universal primer site and UMIs. TCRdb redid the calling of the 5' RACE reads with MiXCR, one entry per CDR3 protein. Of 500,000 to 700,000 distinct CDR3 sequences in the sample, over 15% are singletons; the top ten hold 13% to 15%. This TCR was recovered from a young man who received the YFV17D yellow fever vaccine. The specimen comprised PBMCs, sampled 15 days after the yellow fever booster vaccination. The chain has TRBV6-1 and TRBJ1-4; possibly TRBD1 for D (5 bases). CDR3 in amino acids: CASSKRTSPNEKLFF. The CDR3 coding sequence is TGTGCCAGCAGCAAAAGGACATCCCCTAATGAAAAACTGTTTTTT.